This TCR beta chain was identified during a study of Ad26.COV2.S vaccination and SARS-CoV-2 variants. Documented treatment: approximately 18 received Ad26.COV2.S at low or high dose, single or two shots; 5 received placebo; per-sample allocation not given. Day 63 after the first vaccine or placebo injection was the time point for sampling. Assay used: immunoSEQ multiplex PCR; TCRdb lists only in-frame clones, some missing. Of fewer than 500,000 clones in the sample, about 90% were seen once. Germline V gene data show CDR1 as SEHNR and CDR2 as FQNEAQ (reference sequence). The CDR3 sequence is 18 residues long. J was trimmed by 0 bases and V by 2 bases; bases with no gene match: 5.

The sequence was collected from a person aged 18-65 years who received the Ad26.COV2.S COVID-19 vaccine or a placebo. The chain uses TRBV7-9 and TRBJ2-6, with 9 nucleotides matching TRBD2. The source was peripheral blood, collected in a trial of Ad26.COV2.S vaccine versus placebo. The CDR3 protein is CASSLTLAGISGANVLTF. The CDR3 region has the DNA TGTGCCAGCAGCTTAACACTAGCGGGCATCTCTGGGGCCAACGTCCTGACTTTC. The variable domain in full, completed from reference TRBV7-9 and TRBJ2-6, reads DTGVSQNPRHKITKRGQNVTFRCDPISEHNRLYWYRQTLGQGPEFLTYFQNEAQLEKSRLLSDRFSAERPKGSFSTLEIQRTEQGDSAMYLCASSLTLAGISGANVLTFGAGSRLTVL.